This TCR beta chain is drawn from a study of CD8 T cells in ankylosing spondylitis (dated by TCRdb to about 2017). At the level of the whole study: T cell receptor beta repertoires were profiled in healthy donors and ankylosing spondylitis patients so that disease-linked TCR variants could be found. The full study cohort comprised about 23 ankylosing spondylitis patients and 85 to 120 healthy donors. Peripheral blood samples were taken, and synovial fluid was additionally collected from ankylosing spondylitis patients. Study-wide conclusions, independent of this receptor: In peripheral blood, the disease-linked clones were found at relatively low frequencies and had a CD8+ phenotype. Some TCR beta motif variants had previously been reported in synovial fluid and blood of reactive arthritis patients, which suggested common disease-initiation mechanisms. Blood from ankylosing spondylitis patients appeared to be characterized by a TCR beta motif composed of several highly homologous amino acid variants. The disease-linked clones were reported to be significantly enriched in matched synovial fluid samples from ankylosing spondylitis patients.

In the case of this clonotype: The antigen this receptor binds is unknown. No clone much larger than this one lies a single base away; base qualities are absent.

The sequencing machine was an Illumina HiSeq 2500. Quantitative 5'-RACE with molecular barcodes was used to prepare TCR beta libraries. Under the source paper's analysis protocol: To identify disease-linked TCR variants, a new computational method was used, one built on a probabilistic model of VDJ rearrangement. TCRdb trimmed public reads at Q25 via fastp, called clones via MiXCR and kept in-frame beta chains. Entries are consolidated by CDR3 protein sequence, retaining the most common genes and DNA. The V and J calls follow TCRdb's processing rather than the paper's. This sample holds about 480,000 distinct CDR3 sequences; 17% were observed only once. The ten largest account for over 0.9% of the sample. Trimming leaves V shorter by 7 bases and J shorter by 0 bases, with the junction holding 6 bases beyond the gene matches. The CDR3 sequence holds 16 residues, the cysteine and phenylalanine included. Left in the record is the CDR3 DNA by itself, 48 bases read in frame from the first base. Reading the germline V gene gives CDR1 MNHNS and CDR2 SASEGT.

The sequenced sample consisted of blood, either unsorted or a sorted T cell fraction (not recorded which). The TCR sequence derives from a male donor with ankylosing spondylitis. The V gene is TRBV6-1 and the J gene is TRBJ2-6; 7 of the junction bases match TRBD2. The CDR3 protein is CASNRAGTSGANVLTF. The DNA is TGTGCCAGCAATAGAGCGGGGACCTCTGGGGCCAACGTCCTGACTTTC.